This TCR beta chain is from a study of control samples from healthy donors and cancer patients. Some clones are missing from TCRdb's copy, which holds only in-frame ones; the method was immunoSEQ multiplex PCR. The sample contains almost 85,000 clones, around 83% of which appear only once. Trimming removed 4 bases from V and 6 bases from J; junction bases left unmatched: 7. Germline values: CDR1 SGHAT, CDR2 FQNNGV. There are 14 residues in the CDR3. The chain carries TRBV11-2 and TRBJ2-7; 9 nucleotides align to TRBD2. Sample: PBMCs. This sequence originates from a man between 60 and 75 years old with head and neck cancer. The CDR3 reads CASSSRAGGGEQYF. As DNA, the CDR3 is TGTGCCAGCAGCTCTAGGGCGGGAGGGGGCGAGCAGTACTTC. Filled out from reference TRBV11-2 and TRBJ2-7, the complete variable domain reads EAGVAQSPRYKIIEKRQSVAFWCNPISGHATLYWYQQILGQGPKLLIQFQNNGVVDDSQLPKDRFSAERLKGVDSTLKIQPAKLEDSAVYLCASSSRAGGGEQYFGPGTRLTVT.